This entry concerns a single T cell receptor beta chain. This clonotype was detected many times. Its antigen has not been determined. Per-nucleotide qualities are absent, and no much larger clonotype sits a single base away. The record originates from a study of human T cells and chemical hapten exposure (dated by TCRdb to about 2021). Background on the whole study: For sensitization, 2% DPC in acetone was applied to a roughly 2 cm by roughly 2 cm area of upper inner arm skin. Throughout the study period of roughly 24 weeks, patients also received therapeutic DPC doses to the scalp every week. Patch testing was done on the upper back using Finn chambers containing 0.01% DPC, and results were scored after 6 days according to International Contact Dermatitis Research Group standards. Alopecia areata with under or over 50% scalp involvement, alopecia totalis and alopecia universalis were represented in the patient cohort, which was mostly female. Libraries were pooled for sequencing, and variation in per-sample TCR yields was attributed mainly to small differences in library volumes within the pool. Peripheral blood TCR repertoire changes were tracked in vivo in alopecia patients during primary and secondary sensitization to the hapten diphenylcyclopropenone (DPC). Blood samples were taken from patients before sensitization (week 0) and then at 2, 6 and about 24 weeks after DPC sensitization. About 28 alopecia patients gave blood for TCR sequencing at one to four time points (pre-sensitization, 2, 6 and 24 weeks). General study outcomes and caveats: After repeated subsampling, the strength of the expansion versus patch-test correlation and the threshold at which it became significant changed. DPC sensitization did not change the number of TCRs with a frequency above 1 in 1000, and there was no evidence of changes in global repertoire structure. A positive correlation was found between the number of PT1 expanded TCRs and patch test score, with significance reached at thresholds 8, 16 and 32 but not 4. Significantly more large CDR3 similarity clusters were formed by expanded TCRs than by pre-sensitization or healthy control sets, consistent with antigen-driven responses. All patients had alopecia, a presumed autoimmune disease, so their immune response might differ from that of healthy individuals.

CDR1 and CDR2 were assigned from the germline V gene (reference sequence) as MNHNY and SVGAGI. The V end loses 6 bases and the J end loses 12 bases, and a stretch of 32 bases separates them. The CDR3 covers 18 residues, taking in both the cysteine and the phenylalanine. Only the CDR3 region is kept as DNA, spanning 54 bases read in frame from base 1. The library was generated by RACE. Sequencing was performed on a NextSeq 500. Library preparation attached unique molecular identifiers to individual cDNA molecules for quantitative, reproducible TCR counting. Each blood RNA sample was used to sequence both TCR alpha and TCR beta chains. As for how the authors treated the data: Samples had a median of approximately 96,000 TCRs, with a range from about 23,224 to 750,000. V, J and CDR3 annotation of the TCR reads was carried out using the Decombinator software suite. For PS versus PT1 abundance plots, all samples were subsampled to the same number of TCRs (28,000). TCRs were defined as expanded if absent before sensitization and observed at least eight times at the 2-week time point. Starting from the raw public reads, TCRdb applied fastp trimming at Q25, assembled clones with MiXCR and retained in-frame beta chains. Entries are consolidated by CDR3 protein sequence, retaining the most common genes and DNA. These V and J calls are TCRdb output, not the study's own analysis. The sample data list 90,000 to 120,000 distinct CDR3 sequences, and more than 9.5% of these were observed just once. Under 4.5% of the sample is in the top ten clones.

The time point label, read with the paper, signifies: patch test 1, 2 weeks after DPC sensitization. The treatment or condition label of this sample denotes: therapeutic diphenylcyclopropenone sensitization with weekly scalp DPC. Blood at each patch-test visit was drawn before the patch test was applied. To be eligible, patients had to be aged 18 to 70, diagnosed with alopecia and judged suitable for DPC therapy, while pregnant patients were excluded. Total RNA was isolated from unfractionated whole blood collected in Tempus Blood RNA tubes. Recombination linked TRBV6-6 to TRBJ1-4; the D gene is possibly TRBD1, with 6 bases matching. This TCR derives from a woman in her 40s with alopecia areata. Some clones in this sample may be carry-over from other donors' samples. The sequences come from whole blood, collected in connection with sensitization to the hapten diphenylcyclopropenone (DPC). The CDR3 corresponds to CASRTPGQSSRMKGELFF. Here is the DNA: TGTGCCAGCAGGACACCGGGACAAAGTTCTCGAATGAAAGGGGAACTGTTTTTT.